Here is one T cell receptor (beta chain) with its context. Data came from immunoSEQ multiplex PCR; TCRdb stores just in-frame clones and leaves some out. Of 250,000 to 300,000 clones listed, 89% are singletons. The CDR3 runs 14 residues. With V trimmed by 6 bases and J by 1 base, 4 bases remained unmatched. The germline V gene encodes CDR1 LNHNV and CDR2 YYDKDF (reference sequence). The source of the sample is a study of blood T cell repertoires in COVID-19. For recovered donors of Cohort 3, there were two negative PCRs, clearance, or symptom resolution. Material: PBMCs or T cells enriched from blood (not recorded which). V is TRBV15 and J is TRBJ2-3; 7 bases are a match to TRBD2. This receptor was identified in a woman in her forties who had recovered from COVID-19. The CDR3 here is CATRRRGGTDTQYF. CDR3 coding DNA: TGTGCCACCAGAAGACGGGGGGGCACAGATACGCAGTATTTT.